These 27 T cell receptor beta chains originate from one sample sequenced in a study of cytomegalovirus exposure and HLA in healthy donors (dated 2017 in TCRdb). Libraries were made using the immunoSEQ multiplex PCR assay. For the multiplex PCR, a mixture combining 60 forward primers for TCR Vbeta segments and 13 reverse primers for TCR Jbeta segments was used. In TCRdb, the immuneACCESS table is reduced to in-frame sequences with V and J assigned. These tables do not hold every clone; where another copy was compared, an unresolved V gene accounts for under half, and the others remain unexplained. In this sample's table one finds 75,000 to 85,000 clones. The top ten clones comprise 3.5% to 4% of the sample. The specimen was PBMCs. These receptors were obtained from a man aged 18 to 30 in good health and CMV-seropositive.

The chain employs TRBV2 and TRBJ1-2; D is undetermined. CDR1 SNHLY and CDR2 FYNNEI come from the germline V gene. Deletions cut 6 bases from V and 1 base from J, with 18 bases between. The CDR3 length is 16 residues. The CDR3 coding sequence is TGTGCCAGCAGGGATCCAACCCAAGACTTTAACTATGGCTACACCTTC. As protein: CASRDPTQDFNYGYTF.

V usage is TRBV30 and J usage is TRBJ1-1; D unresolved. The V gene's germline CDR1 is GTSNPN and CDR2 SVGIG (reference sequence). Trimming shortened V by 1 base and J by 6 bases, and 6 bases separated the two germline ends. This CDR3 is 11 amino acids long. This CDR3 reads CAWSGGAEAFF. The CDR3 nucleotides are TGTGCCTGGAGTGGGGGAGCTGAAGCTTTCTTT.

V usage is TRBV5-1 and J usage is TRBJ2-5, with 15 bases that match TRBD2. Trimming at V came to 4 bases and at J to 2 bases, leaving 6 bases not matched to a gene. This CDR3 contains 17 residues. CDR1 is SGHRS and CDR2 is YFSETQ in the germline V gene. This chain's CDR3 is CASSPYGLAGGQETQYF. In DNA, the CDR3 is TGCGCCAGCAGCCCCTATGGACTAGCGGGGGGGCAAGAGACCCAGTACTTC.

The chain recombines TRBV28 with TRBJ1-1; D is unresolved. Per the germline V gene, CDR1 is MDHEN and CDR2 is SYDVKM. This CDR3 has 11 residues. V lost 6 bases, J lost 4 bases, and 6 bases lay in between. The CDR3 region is CASSMATEAFF. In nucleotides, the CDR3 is TGTGCCAGCAGCATGGCCACTGAAGCTTTCTTT. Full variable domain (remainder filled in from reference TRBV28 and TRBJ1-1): DVKVTQSSRYLVKRTGEKVFLECVQDMDHENMFWYRQDPGLGLRLIYFSYDVKMKEKGDIPEGYSVSREKKERFSLILESASTNQTSMYLCASSMATEAFFGQGTRLTVV.

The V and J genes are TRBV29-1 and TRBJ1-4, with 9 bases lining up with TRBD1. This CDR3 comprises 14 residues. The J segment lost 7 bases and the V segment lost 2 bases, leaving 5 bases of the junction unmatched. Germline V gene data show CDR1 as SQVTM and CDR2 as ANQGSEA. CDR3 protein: CSVETGQGGEKLFF. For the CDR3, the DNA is TGCAGCGTTGAAACGGGACAGGGTGGTGAAAAACTGTTTTTT.

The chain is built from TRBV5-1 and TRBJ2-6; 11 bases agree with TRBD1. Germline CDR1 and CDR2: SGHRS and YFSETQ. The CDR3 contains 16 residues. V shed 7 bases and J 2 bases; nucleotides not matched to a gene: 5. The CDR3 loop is CASQGQGVAGANVLTF. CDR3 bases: TGCGCCAGCCAGGGACAGGGGGTAGCTGGGGCCAACGTCCTGACTTTC.

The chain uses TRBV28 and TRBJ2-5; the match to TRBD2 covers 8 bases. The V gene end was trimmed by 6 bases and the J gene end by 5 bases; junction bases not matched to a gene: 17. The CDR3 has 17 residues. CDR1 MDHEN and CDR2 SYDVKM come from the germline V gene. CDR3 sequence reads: CASRPVPGLAGMETQYF. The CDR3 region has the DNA TGTGCCAGCAGACCCGTTCCAGGACTAGCTGGGATGGAGACCCAGTACTTC.

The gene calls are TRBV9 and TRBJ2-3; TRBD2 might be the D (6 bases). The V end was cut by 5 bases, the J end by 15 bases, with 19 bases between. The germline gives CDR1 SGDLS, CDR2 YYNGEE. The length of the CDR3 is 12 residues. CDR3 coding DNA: TGTGCCAGCAGTTTCCCCGGGACTCCTCCCTATTTT. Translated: CASSFPGTPPYF.

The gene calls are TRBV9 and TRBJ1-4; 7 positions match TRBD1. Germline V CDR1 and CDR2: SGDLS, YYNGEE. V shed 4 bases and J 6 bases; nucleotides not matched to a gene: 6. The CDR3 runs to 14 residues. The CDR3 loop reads CASSPQGSDEKLFF. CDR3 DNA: TGTGCCAGCAGCCCACAGGGGTCGGATGAAAAACTGTTTTTT.

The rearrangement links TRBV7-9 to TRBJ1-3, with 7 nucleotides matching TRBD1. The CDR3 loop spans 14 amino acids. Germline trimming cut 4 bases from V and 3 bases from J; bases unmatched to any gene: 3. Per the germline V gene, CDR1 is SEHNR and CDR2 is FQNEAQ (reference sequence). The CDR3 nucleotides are TGTGCCAGCAGCTACAGGGGAGATGGAAACACCATATATTTT. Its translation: CASSYRGDGNTIYF.

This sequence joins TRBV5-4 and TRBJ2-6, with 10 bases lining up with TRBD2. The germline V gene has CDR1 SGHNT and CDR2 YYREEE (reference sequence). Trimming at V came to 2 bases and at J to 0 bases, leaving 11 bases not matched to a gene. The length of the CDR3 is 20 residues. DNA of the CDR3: TGTGCCAGCAGCTTCCTCGGGGCTAGCGGGGGCCCCTCTGGGGCCAACGTCCTGACTTTC. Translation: CASSFLGASGGPSGANVLTF.

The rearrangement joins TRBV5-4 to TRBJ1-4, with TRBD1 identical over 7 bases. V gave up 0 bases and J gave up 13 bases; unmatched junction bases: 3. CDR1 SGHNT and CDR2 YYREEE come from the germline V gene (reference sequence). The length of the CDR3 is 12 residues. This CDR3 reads CASSLDRQGLFF. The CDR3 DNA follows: TGTGCCAGCAGCTTGGATCGACAGGGACTGTTTTTT. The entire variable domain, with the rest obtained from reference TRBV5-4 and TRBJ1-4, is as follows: ETGVTQSPTHLIKTRGQQVTLRCSSQSGHNTVSWYQQALGQGPQFIFQYYREEENGRGNFPPRFSGLQFPNYSSELNVNALELDDSALYLCASSLDRQGLFFGSGTQLSVL.

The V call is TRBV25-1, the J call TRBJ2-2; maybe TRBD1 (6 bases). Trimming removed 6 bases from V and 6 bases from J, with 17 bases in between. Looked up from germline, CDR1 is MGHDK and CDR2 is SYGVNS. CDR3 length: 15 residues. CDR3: CASSQTGSQAGELFF. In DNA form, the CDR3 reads TGTGCCAGCAGCCAAACAGGGTCCCAAGCCGGGGAGCTGTTTTTT.

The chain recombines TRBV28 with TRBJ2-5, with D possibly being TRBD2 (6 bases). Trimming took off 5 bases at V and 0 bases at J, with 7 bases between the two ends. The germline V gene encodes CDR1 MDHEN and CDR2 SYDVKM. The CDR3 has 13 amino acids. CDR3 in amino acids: CASSRTNQETQYF. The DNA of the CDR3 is TGTGCCAGCAGTCGGACTAACCAAGAGACCCAGTACTTC.

This CDR3 reads CASSSPHRTASYEQYF. In nucleotides, the CDR3 is TGTGCCAGCAGTTCCCCCCACAGGACAGCTTCCTACGAGCAGTACTTC. The V and J genes are TRBV25-1 and TRBJ2-7, with a tentative D call TRBD1 (6 bases). V lost 5 bases and J 1 base, leaving 18 bases between the germline ends. The CDR3 sequence is 16 residues long. The V gene's germline CDR1 is MGHDK and CDR2 SYGVNS.

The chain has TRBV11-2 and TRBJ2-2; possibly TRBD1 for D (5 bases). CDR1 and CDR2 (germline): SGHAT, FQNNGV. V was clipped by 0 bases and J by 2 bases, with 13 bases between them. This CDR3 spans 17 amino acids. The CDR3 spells CASSLDRAGPNTGELFF. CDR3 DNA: TGTGCCAGCAGCTTAGATCGTGCAGGGCCTAACACCGGGGAGCTGTTTTTT. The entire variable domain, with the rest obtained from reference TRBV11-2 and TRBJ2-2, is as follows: EAGVAQSPRYKIIEKRQSVAFWCNPISGHATLYWYQQILGQGPKLLIQFQNNGVVDDSQLPKDRFSAERLKGVDSTLKIQPAKLEDSAVYLCASSLDRAGPNTGELFFGEGSRLTVL.

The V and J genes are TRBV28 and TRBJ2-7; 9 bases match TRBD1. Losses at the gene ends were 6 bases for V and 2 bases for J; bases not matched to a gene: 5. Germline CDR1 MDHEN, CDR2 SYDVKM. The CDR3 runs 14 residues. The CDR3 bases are TGTGCCAGCAGGCCCTGGGACAGGGCCTACGAGCAGTACTTC. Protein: CASRPWDRAYEQYF.

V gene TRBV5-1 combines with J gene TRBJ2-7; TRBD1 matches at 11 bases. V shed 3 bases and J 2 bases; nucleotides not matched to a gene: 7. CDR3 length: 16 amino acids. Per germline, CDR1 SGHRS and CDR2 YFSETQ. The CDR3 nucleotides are TGCGCCAGCAGCTCGGCCGGGACAGGGGGTACCTACGAGCAGTACTTC. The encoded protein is CASSSAGTGGTYEQYF.

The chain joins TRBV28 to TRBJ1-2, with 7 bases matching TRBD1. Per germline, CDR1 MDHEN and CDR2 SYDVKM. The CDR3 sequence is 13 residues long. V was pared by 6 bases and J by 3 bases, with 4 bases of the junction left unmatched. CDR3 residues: CASSPGQHYGYTF. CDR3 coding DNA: TGTGCCAGCAGCCCGGGACAGCACTATGGCTACACCTTC.

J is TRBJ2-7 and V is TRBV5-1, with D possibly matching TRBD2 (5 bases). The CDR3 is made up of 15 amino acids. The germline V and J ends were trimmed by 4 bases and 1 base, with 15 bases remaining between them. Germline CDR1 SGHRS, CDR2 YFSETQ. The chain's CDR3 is CASSLDGEVSYEQYF. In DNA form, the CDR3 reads TGCGCCAGCAGCCTGGACGGGGAAGTATCCTACGAGCAGTACTTC.

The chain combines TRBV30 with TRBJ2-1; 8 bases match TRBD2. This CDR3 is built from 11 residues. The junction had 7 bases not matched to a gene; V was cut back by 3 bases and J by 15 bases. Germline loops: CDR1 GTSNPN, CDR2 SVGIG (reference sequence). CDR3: CAWSRGGPWFF. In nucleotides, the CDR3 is TGTGCCTGGAGCCGGGGGGGCCCTTGGTTCTTC.

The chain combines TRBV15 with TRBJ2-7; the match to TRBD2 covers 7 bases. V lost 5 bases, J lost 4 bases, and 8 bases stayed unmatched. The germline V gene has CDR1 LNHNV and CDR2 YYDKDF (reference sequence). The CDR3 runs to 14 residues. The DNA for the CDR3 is TGTGCCACCAGCGCGAAGCAGGGAGGGTACGAGCAGTACTTC. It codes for CATSAKQGGYEQYF.

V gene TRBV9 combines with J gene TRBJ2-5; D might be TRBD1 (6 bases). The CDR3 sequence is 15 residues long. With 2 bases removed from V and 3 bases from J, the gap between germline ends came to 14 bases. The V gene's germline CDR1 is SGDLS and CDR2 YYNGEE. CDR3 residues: CASSVHQGFKETQYF. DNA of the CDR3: TGTGCCAGCAGCGTTCACCAGGGGTTTAAAGAGACCCAGTACTTC.

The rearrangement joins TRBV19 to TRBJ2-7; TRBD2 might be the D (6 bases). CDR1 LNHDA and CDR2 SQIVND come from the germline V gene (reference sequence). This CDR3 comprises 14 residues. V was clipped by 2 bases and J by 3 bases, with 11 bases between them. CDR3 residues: CASSILPGVYEQYF. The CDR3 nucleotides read TGTGCCAGTAGTATACTCCCGGGGGTCTACGAGCAGTACTTC.

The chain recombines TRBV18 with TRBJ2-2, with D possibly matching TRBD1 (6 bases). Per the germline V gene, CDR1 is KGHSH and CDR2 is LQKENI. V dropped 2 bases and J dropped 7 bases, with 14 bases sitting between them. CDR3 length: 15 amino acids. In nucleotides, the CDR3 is TGTGCCAGCTCACCATCAGGGGCCGGTGTCGGGGAGCTGTTTTTT. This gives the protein CASSPSGAGVGELFF.

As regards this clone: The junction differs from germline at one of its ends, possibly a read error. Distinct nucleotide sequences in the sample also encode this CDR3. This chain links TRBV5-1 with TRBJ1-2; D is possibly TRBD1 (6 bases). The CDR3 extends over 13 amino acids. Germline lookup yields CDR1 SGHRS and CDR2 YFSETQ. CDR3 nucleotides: TGCGCCAGTAGCTCCACGGGGGGCAATGGCTACACCTTC. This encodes CASSSTGGNGYTF.

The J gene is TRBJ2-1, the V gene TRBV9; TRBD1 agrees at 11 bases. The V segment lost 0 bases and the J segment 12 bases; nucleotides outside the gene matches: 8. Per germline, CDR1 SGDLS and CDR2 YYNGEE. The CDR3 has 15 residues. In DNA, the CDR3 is TGTGCCAGCAGCGTAGGGACAGGGGGCTGGGTGGGGCAGTTCTTC. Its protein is CASSVGTGGWVGQFF.